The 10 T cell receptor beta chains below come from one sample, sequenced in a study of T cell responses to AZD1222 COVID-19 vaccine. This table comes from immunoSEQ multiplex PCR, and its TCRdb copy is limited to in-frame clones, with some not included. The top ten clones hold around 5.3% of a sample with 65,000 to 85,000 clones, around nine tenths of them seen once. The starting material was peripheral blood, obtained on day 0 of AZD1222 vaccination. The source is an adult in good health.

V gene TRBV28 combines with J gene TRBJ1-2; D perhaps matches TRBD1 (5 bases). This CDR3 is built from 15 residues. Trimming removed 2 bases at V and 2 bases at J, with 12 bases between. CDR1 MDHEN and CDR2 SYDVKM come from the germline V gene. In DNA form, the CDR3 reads TGTGCCAGCAGTTTAGGTAACAGGCTCAACTATGGCTACACCTTC. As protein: CASSLGNRLNYGYTF.

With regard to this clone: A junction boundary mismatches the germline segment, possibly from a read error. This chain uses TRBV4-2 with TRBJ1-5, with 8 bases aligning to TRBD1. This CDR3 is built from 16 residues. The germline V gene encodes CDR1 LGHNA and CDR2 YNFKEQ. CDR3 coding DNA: TGTGCCAGCAGCCAAGCAACAGGGGGTTCAGGTCAGTCCCAGCATTTT. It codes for CASSQATGGSGQSQHF.

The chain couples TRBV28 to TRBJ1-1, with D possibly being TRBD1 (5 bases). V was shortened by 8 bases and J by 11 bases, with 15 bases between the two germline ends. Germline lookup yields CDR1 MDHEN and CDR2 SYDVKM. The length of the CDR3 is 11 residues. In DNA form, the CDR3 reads TGTGCCAGCGGGCAAAACCCAGGGGCTTTCTTT. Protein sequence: CASGQNPGAFF.

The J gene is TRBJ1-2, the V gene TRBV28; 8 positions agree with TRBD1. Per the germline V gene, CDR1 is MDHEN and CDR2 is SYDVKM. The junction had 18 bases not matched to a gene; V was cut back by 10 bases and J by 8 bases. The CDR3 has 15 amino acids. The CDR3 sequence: CATSWQGAGIGGYTF. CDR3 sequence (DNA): TGTGCCACTTCCTGGCAGGGGGCAGGAATAGGAGGCTACACCTTC.

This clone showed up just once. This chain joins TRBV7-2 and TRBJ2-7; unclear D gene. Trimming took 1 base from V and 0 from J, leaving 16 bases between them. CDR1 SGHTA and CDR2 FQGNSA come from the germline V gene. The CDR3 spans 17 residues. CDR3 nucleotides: TGTGCCAGCAGCTTAGTATGGTCAGTCGAGATCTCCTACGAGCAGTACTTC. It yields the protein CASSLVWSVEISYEQYF.

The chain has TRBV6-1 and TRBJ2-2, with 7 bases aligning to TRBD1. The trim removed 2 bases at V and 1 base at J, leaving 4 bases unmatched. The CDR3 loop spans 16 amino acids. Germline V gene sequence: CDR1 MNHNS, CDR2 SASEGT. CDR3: CASSEFAGGNTGELFF. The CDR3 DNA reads TGTGCCAGCAGTGAATTTGCAGGGGGGAACACCGGGGAGCTGTTTTTT.

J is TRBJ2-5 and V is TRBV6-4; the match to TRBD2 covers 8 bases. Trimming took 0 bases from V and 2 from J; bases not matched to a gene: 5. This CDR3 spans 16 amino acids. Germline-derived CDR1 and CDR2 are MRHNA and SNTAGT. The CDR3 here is CASSDSVAGIQETQYF. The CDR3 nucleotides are TGTGCCAGCAGTGACTCGGTAGCGGGGATACAAGAGACCCAGTACTTC.

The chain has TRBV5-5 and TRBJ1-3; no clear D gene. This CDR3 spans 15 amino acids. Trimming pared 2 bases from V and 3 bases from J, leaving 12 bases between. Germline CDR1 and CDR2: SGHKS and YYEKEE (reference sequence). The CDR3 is CASSLSHGIGNTIYF. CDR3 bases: TGTGCCAGCAGCTTAAGTCACGGAATTGGAAACACCATATATTTT.

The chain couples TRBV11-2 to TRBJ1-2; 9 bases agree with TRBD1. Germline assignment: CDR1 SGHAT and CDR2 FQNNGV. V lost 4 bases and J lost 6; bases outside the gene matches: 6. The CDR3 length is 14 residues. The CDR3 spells CASSSGTGLDGYTF. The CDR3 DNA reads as TGTGCCAGCAGCTCAGGGACAGGGCTGGATGGCTACACCTTC.

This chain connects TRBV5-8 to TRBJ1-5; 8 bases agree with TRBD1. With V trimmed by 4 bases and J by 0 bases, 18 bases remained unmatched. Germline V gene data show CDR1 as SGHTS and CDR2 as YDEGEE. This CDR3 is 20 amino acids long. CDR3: CASSAEGPDRGLLSNQPQHF. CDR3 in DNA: TGTGCCAGCAGCGCGGAGGGGCCTGACAGGGGACTACTTAGCAATCAGCCCCAGCATTTT.